These 22 T cell receptor beta chains originate from one sample sequenced in a study of Ad26.COV2.S vaccination and SARS-CoV-2 variants. Using immunoSEQ multiplex PCR, the repertoire was profiled, and TCRdb retains in-frame clones only, with some absent. Among around 300,000 clones listed, 80% to 90% were seen once. Treatment described: roughly 19 received Ad26.COV2.S at low or high dose, single or two shots; 5 received placebo; per-sample allocation not given. The investigators took samples on day 63 after the first vaccine or placebo injection. Source: peripheral blood, taken in a trial of Ad26.COV2.S vaccine versus placebo. These receptors were obtained from a person between 18 and 59 years old who received the Ad26.COV2.S COVID-19 vaccine or a placebo.

This chain uses TRBV4-3 with TRBJ2-1; D is possibly TRBD1 (5 bases). The CDR3 has 14 residues. Germline V lookup: CDR1 LGHNA, CDR2 YSLEER. Deletions cut 0 bases from V and 8 bases from J, with 11 bases between. The CDR3 sequence is CASSQEMGQDEQFF. The DNA of the CDR3 is TGCGCCAGCAGCCAAGAAATGGGGCAGGATGAGCAGTTCTTC.

J is TRBJ1-3 and V is TRBV4-1, with D perhaps matching TRBD1 (5 bases). The V end lost 4 bases, the J end lost 2 bases, and 9 bases lay between the germline ends. Germline V CDR1 and CDR2: MGHRA, YSYEKL. The CDR3 is 14 residues long. CDR3 loop: CASSLGETGNTIYF. The CDR3 DNA reads TGCGCCAGCAGCCTAGGGGAAACTGGAAACACCATATATTTT.

This clone was seen just once. V and J are TRBV19 and TRBJ2-1, with D possibly matching TRBD2 (6 bases). Trimming removed 6 bases at V and 0 bases at J, with 9 bases between. CDR3 length equals 14 residues. In germline, CDR1 is LNHDA, CDR2 SQIVND (reference sequence). The CDR3 nucleotides read TGTGCCAGTAGGGAGGGTAGCTCCTACAATGAGCAGTTCTTC. Protein product: CASREGSSYNEQFF.

The CDR3 nucleotides are TGTGCCTGGAGGAACAGGGAGGAAGAGCCCCAGCATTTT. Protein product: CAWRNREEEPQHF. The V call is TRBV30, the J call TRBJ1-5; D is possibly TRBD1 (6 bases). Germline V lookup: CDR1 GTSNPN, CDR2 SVGIG (reference sequence). The CDR3 totals 13 residues. The V end lost 3 bases, the J end lost 8 bases, and 14 bases lay between the germline ends.

For this clone: Other DNA sequences from this sample encode an identical CDR3 as well. The rearrangement uses TRBV5-1 and TRBJ2-5; TRBD1 matches 7 bases. V shed 0 bases and J 5 bases; nucleotides not matched to a gene: 7. CDR1 and CDR2 (germline): SGHRS, YFSETQ. The CDR3 sequence is 15 residues long. CDR3: CASSLDSGGGETQYF. Written as DNA, the CDR3 is TGCGCCAGCAGCTTGGACTCAGGGGGTGGGGAGACCCAGTACTTC.

The CDR3 DNA follows: TGTGCCAGCAGCGGGGGACAGGCGTTGAACACTGAAGCTTTCTTT. This translates into CASSGGQALNTEAFF. This chain uses TRBV5-4 with TRBJ1-1; 8 bases match TRBD1. Germline CDR1 SGHNT, CDR2 YYREEE (reference sequence). V trimming: 4 bases; J trimming: 0 bases; junction bases outside the gene matches: 5. CDR3 length: 15 amino acids.

The chain recombines TRBV9 with TRBJ1-1; D not certain. The CDR3 is 15 residues long. Germline V CDR1 and CDR2: SGDLS, YYNGEE. The germline V and J ends were trimmed by 1 base and 7 bases, with 17 bases remaining between them. For the CDR3, the DNA is TGTGCCAGCAGCGTATGGGAAGGGCAGGTCAGTGAAGCTTTCTTT. Translation gives CASSVWEGQVSEAFF.

V and J are TRBV2 and TRBJ1-6; D remains ambiguous. This CDR3 comprises 15 residues. Trimming removed 1 base at V and 0 bases at J, with 4 bases between. CDR1 and CDR2 (germline): SNHLY, FYNNEI. Here the CDR3 DNA reads TGTGCCAGCAGTGAAGGGGTCTCCTATAATTCACCCCTCCACTTT. Translated: CASSEGVSYNSPLHF.

This sequence joins TRBV30 and TRBJ2-3; TRBD2 is a possible D gene (5 bases). Germline CDR1 GTSNPN, CDR2 SVGIG (reference sequence). Deletions cut 3 bases from V and 8 bases from J, with 18 bases between. The CDR3 is 14 amino acids. CDR3 in amino acids: CAWRVVNTRGTQYF. DNA for the CDR3: TGTGCCTGGAGGGTGGTAAACACACGGGGTACGCAGTATTTT.

The chain links TRBV4-1 to TRBJ2-7; TRBD2 agrees at 12 bases. The V segment lost 1 base and the J segment 1 base; nucleotides outside the gene matches: 5. Germline CDR1 MGHRA, CDR2 YSYEKL. The CDR3 covers 17 residues. The chain's CDR3 is CASSQGIGLAGSYEQYF. The CDR3 coding sequence is TGCGCCAGCAGCCAAGGTATTGGACTAGCGGGATCCTACGAGCAGTACTTC.

About this clone: This CDR3 is also generated by other DNA sequences in the sample. This chain links TRBV4-3 with TRBJ2-7; the D is unclear. The CDR3 totals 13 residues. Trimming took 0 bases from V and 3 from J, leaving 6 bases between them. From germline, CDR1 is LGHNA and CDR2 YSLEER. This CDR3 reads CASSQDSGYEQYF. The CDR3 DNA is TGCGCCAGCAGCCAAGATTCAGGCTACGAGCAGTACTTC.

The V gene is TRBV10-3, the J gene TRBJ1-2; D not resolved. The CDR3 spans 15 residues. Germline V lookup: CDR1 ENHRY, CDR2 SYGVKD. Between the trimmed V and J ends, which lost 0 bases and 1 base, there was a span of 9 bases. In nucleotides, the CDR3 is TGTGCCATCAGTGAGTCGGCTGGGGATAACTATGGCTACACCTTC. Residues: CAISESAGDNYGYTF.

The V gene is TRBV5-6, the J gene TRBJ1-1, with D possibly matching TRBD1 (6 bases). CDR3 size: 17 residues. The V end lost 1 base, the J end lost 0 bases, and 16 bases lay between the germline ends. Germline CDR1 is SGHDT and CDR2 is YYEEEE. The CDR3 is CASSLRVEDRLNTEAFF. The CDR3 region has the DNA TGTGCCAGCAGCTTGCGAGTTGAGGACAGATTGAACACTGAAGCTTTCTTT.

This clone has just one count. The chain joins TRBV27 to TRBJ2-7; 8 bases align to TRBD2. The junction had 3 bases not matched to a gene; V was cut back by 7 bases and J by 1 base. CDR1 and CDR2 (germline): MNHEY, SMNVEV (reference sequence). The CDR3 covers 13 residues. The CDR3 loop is CASTSGPSYEQYF. The CDR3 DNA follows: TGTGCCAGCACTAGCGGGCCTTCCTACGAGCAGTACTTC.

Notes on this clone: The same CDR3 is also encoded by other DNA sequences in this sample. The chain joins TRBV5-1 to TRBJ2-1; D not resolved. Looked up from germline, CDR1 is SGHRS and CDR2 is YFSETQ. The CDR3 is 12 amino acids. Trimming cost V 4 bases and J 8 bases, with 10 bases left between them. The CDR3 spells CASSLGRDEQFF. In DNA form, the CDR3 reads TGCGCCAGCAGCCTCGGTCGCGATGAGCAGTTCTTC. Full variable domain (rest looked up from reference TRBV5-1 and TRBJ2-1): KAGVTQTPRYLIKTRGQQVTLSCSPISGHRSVSWYQQTPGQGLQFLFEYFSETQRNKGNFPGRFSGRQFSNSRSEMNVSTLELGDSALYLCASSLGRDEQFFGPGTRLTVL.

The gene calls are TRBV11-2 and TRBJ1-1, with a tentative D call TRBD1 (5 bases). The ends were cut back, 5 bases at V and 3 bases at J, with 19 bases in the middle. CDR3 length equals 16 residues. Germline V gives CDR1 SGHAT, CDR2 FQNNGV. Written as DNA, the CDR3 is TGTGCCAGCAGCCCGGAGGACCAGGGATGGGACACTGAAGCTTTCTTT. Translation gives CASSPEDQGWDTEAFF. The whole variable domain, filled in from reference TRBV11-2 and TRBJ1-1, reads EAGVAQSPRYKIIEKRQSVAFWCNPISGHATLYWYQQILGQGPKLLIQFQNNGVVDDSQLPKDRFSAERLKGVDSTLKIQPAKLEDSAVYLCASSPEDQGWDTEAFFGQGTRLTVV.

J is TRBJ1-5 and V is TRBV10-3; D is perhaps TRBD1 (5 bases). The CDR3 is 13 residues long. Germline V gene data show CDR1 as ENHRY and CDR2 as SYGVKD. V was clipped by 2 bases and J by 4 bases, with 6 bases between them. CDR3 in amino acids: CAISEEGNQPQHF. CDR3 sequence (DNA): TGTGCCATCAGTGAGGAGGGGAATCAGCCCCAGCATTTT.

The count of this clone is one. The sample has other DNA sequences that encode this CDR3 too. The J gene is TRBJ2-2, the V gene TRBV24-1; D not certain. Germline V gives CDR1 KGHDR, CDR2 SFDVKD. The CDR3 is 15 amino acids. V was pared by 4 bases and J by 2 bases, with 10 bases between. The CDR3 DNA follows: TGTGCCACCAGTGACCCCGGATCAAACACCGGGGAGCTGTTTTTT. Translating it yields CATSDPGSNTGELFF.

The rearrangement uses TRBV9 and TRBJ1-4; the D gene is possibly TRBD1 (6 bases). The V and J ends lost 4 bases and 5 bases respectively, with 15 bases between them. The CDR3 loop spans 15 amino acids. The germline V gene has CDR1 SGDLS and CDR2 YYNGEE. This chain's CDR3 is CASSSAGGGNEKLFF. In DNA form, the CDR3 reads TGTGCCAGCAGCTCCGCGGGGGGGGGCAATGAAAAACTGTTTTTT.

The chain joins TRBV10-1 to TRBJ2-3, with TRBD2 matching 9 bases. V shed 4 bases and J 0 bases; nucleotides not matched to a gene: 2. CDR1 and CDR2 (germline): WNHNN, SYGVQD (reference sequence). The CDR3 loop spans 15 amino acids. The CDR3 protein is CASSGLAVSTDTQYF. CDR3 nucleotides: TGCGCCAGCAGTGGACTAGCGGTTAGCACAGATACGCAGTATTTT.

The rearrangement links TRBV9 to TRBJ2-3, with D possibly being TRBD2 (6 bases). Trimming stripped 0 bases from V and 1 base from J, with 9 bases between. This CDR3 comprises 15 residues. Germline assignment: CDR1 SGDLS and CDR2 YYNGEE. The CDR3 here is CASSVDAGRTDTQYF. The CDR3 region has the DNA TGTGCCAGCAGCGTAGACGCGGGGCGCACAGATACGCAGTATTTT.

The V gene is TRBV6-5, the J gene TRBJ2-5; D gene unclear. Per germline, CDR1 MNHEY and CDR2 SVGAGI. V was cut by 0 bases and J by 3 bases, with 8 bases left in between. There are 14 residues in the CDR3. CDR3 amino acids: CASSYSGGEETQYF. The CDR3 DNA reads as TGTGCCAGCAGTTACTCGGGTGGGGAAGAGACCCAGTACTTC.